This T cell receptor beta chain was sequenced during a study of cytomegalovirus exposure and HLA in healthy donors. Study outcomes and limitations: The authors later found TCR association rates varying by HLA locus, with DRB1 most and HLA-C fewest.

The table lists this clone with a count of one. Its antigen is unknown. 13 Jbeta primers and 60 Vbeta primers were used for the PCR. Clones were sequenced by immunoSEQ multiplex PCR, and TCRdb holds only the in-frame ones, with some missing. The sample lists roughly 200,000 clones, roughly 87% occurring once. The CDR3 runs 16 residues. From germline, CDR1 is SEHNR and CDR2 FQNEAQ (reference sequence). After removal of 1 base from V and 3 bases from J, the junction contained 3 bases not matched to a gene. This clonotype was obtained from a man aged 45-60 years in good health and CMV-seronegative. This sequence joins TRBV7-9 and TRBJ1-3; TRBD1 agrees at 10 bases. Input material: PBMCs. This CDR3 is CASSLGQGADGNTIYF. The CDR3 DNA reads TGTGCCAGCAGCTTAGGACAGGGGGCTGATGGAAACACCATATATTTT.